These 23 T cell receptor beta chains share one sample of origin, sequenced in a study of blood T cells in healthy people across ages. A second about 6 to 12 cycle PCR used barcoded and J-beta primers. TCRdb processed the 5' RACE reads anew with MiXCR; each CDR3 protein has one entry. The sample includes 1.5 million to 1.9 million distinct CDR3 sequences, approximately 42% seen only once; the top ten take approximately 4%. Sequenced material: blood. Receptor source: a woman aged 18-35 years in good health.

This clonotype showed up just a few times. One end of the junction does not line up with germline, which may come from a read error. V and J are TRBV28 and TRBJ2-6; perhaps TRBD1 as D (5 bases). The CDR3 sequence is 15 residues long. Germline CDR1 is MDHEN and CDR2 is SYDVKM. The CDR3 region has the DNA TGTGCCAGCAGAGCACGTAGCTCTGGGGCCAGCGTCCTGACTTTC. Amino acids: CASRARSSGASVLTF.

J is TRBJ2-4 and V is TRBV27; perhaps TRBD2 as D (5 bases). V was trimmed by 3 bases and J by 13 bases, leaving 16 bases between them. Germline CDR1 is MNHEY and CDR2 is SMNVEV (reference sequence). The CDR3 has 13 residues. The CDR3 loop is CASSFSSGVLQYF. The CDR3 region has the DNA TGTGCCAGCAGTTTTAGTTCCGGGGTTCTCCAGTACTTC.

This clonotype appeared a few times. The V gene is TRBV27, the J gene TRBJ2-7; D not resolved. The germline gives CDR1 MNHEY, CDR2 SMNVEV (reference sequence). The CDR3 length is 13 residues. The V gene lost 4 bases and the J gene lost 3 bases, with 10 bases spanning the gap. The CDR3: CASSSPLDYEQYF. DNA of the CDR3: TGTGCCAGCAGTTCCCCCCTAGACTACGAGCAGTACTTC.

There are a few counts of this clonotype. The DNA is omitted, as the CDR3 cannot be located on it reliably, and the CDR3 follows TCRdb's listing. The CDR3 loop reads CASSFAGGNERFF. J is TRBJ2-1 and V is TRBV12-3 or TRBV12-4; no check of the table's D call, TRBD1, against the DNA was made. The CDR3 contains 13 residues when both ends are counted.

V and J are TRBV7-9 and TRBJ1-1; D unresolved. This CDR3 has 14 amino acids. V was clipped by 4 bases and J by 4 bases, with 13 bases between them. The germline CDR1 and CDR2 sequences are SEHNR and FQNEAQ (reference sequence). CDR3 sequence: CASSSLQTTTEAFF. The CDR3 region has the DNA TGTGCCAGCAGCTCTCTCCAGACAACCACTGAAGCTTTCTTT.

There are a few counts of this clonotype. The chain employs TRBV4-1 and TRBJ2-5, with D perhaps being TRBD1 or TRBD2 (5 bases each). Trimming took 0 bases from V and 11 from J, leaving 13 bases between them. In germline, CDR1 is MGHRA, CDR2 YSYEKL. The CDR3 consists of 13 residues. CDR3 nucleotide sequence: TGCGCCAGCAGCCAAGATGGGGGAGCGTGGCAGTACTTC. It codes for CASSQDGGAWQYF.

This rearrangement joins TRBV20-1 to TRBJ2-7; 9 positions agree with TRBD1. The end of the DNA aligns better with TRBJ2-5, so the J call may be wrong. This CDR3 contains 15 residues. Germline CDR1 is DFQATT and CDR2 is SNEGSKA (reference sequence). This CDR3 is CSARDATGGQETQYF. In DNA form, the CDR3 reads TGCAGTGCTAGAGACGCGACAGGGGGTCAAGAGACCCAGTACTTC.

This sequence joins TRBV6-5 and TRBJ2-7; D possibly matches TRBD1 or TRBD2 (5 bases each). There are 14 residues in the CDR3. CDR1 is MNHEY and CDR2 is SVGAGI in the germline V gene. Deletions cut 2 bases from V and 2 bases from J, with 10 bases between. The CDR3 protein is CASSYPGAPYEQYF. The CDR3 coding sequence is TGTGCCAGCAGTTACCCCGGGGCCCCCTACGAGCAGTACTTC.

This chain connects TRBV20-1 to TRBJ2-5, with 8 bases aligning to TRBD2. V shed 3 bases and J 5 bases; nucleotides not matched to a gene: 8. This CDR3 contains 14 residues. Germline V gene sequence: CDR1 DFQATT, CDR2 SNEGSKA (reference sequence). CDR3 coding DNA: TGCAGTGCTAGCCCCGGGGGGGAGTGGGAGACCCAGTACTTC. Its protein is CSASPGGEWETQYF.

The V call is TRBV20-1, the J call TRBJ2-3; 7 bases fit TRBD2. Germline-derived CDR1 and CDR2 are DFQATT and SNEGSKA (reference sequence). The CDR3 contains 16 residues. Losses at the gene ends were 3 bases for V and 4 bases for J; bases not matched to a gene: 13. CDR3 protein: CSARAGFGGRADTQYF. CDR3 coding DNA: TGCAGTGCTAGGGCTGGTTTCGGGGGGAGAGCAGATACGCAGTATTTT.

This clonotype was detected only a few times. For the CDR3, the DNA is TGTGCCAGCAAGGAGGAACTAGCGGGGCCTAATGAGCAGTACTTC. Encoded protein: CASKEELAGPNEQYF. V is TRBV2 and J is TRBJ2-7; 10 positions agree with TRBD2. Germline loops: CDR1 SNHLY, CDR2 FYNNEI. Germline trimming cut 7 bases from V and 7 bases from J; bases unmatched to any gene: 13. The length of the CDR3 is 15 residues.

The CDR3 is CASSLNLLTEAFF. As DNA, the CDR3 is TGTGCCAGCAGCTTAAACCTTCTCACTGAAGCTTTCTTT. The chain links TRBV7-2 to TRBJ1-1; D remains ambiguous. Germline CDR1 is SGHTA and CDR2 is FQGNSA. The CDR3 contains 13 residues. Trimming cost V 2 bases and J 4 bases, with 8 bases left between them.

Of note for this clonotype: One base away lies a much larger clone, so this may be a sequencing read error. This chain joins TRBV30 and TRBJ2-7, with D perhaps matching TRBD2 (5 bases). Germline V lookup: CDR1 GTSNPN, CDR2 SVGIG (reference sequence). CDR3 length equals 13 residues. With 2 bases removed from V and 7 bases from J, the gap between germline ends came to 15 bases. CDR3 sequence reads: CAWSPSGYNEQYF. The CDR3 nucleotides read TGTGCCTGGAGTCCCAGCGGCTACAATGAGCAGTACTTC.

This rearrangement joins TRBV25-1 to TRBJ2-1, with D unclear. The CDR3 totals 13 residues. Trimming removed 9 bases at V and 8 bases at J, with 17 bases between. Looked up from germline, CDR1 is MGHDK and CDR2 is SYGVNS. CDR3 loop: CASRFGPMDEQFF. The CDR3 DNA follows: TGTGCCAGTAGATTCGGGCCCATGGATGAGCAGTTCTTC.

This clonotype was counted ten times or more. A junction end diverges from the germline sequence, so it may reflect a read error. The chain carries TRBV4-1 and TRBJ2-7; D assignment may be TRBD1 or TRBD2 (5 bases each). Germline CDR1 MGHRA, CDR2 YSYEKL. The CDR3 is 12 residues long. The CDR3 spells CASSLTGTEQYF. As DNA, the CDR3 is TGTGCCAGCAGCTTAACTGGGACCGAGCAGTACTTC.

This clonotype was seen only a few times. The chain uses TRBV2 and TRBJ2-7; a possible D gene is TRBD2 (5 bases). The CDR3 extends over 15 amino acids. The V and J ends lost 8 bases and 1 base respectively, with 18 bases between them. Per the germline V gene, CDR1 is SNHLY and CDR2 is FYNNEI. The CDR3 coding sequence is TGTGCCAGCCGAGAGCGAGGGCTGGCTTCCTACGAGCAGTACTTC. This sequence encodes CASRERGLASYEQYF.

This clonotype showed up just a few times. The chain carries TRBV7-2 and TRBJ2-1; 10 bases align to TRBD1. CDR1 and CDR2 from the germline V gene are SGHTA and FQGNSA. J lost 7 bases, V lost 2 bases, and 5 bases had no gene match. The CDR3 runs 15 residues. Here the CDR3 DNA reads TGTGCCAGCAGCTTACTGGGGACAGGGGTGAATGAGCAGTTCTTC. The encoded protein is CASSLLGTGVNEQFF.

The CDR3 DNA is TGTGCCAGCACCGAAAGAAGACAGCCAGTTAAAGAGACCCAGTACTTC. Amino acid sequence: CASTERRQPVKETQYF. The rearrangement uses TRBV2 and TRBJ2-7; D is possibly TRBD1 (5 bases). The DNA matches TRBJ2-5 better at its end, which makes the J call doubtful. Germline V gene lookup returns CDR1 SNHLY and CDR2 FYNNEI. This CDR3 has 16 amino acids.

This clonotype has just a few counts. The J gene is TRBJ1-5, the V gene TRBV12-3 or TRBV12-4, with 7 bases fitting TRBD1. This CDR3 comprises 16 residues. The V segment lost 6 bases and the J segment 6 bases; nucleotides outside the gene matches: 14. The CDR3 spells CASSPKPIDRVQPQHF. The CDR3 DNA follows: TGTGCCAGCAGCCCTAAGCCCATCGACAGGGTTCAGCCCCAGCATTTT.

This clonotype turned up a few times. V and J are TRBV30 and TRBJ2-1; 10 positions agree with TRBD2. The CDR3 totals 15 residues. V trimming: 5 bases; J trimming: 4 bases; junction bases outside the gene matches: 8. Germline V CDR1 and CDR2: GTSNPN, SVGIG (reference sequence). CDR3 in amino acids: CAWAGTSENYNEQFF. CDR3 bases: TGTGCCTGGGCCGGGACTAGCGAGAATTACAATGAGCAGTTCTTC.

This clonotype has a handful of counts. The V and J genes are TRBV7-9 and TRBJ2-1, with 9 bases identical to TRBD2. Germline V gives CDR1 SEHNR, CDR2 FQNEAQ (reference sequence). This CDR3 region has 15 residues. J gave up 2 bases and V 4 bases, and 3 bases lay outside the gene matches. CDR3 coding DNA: TGTGCCAGCAGCTCAAAGCGGGAGGCCTACAATGAGCAGTTCTTC. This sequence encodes CASSSKREAYNEQFF.

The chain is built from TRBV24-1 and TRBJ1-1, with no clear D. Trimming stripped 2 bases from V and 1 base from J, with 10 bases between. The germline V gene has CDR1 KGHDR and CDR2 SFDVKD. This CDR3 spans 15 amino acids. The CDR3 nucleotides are TGTGCCACCAGTGATTCAAGGACCCAGAACACTGAAGCTTTCTTT. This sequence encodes CATSDSRTQNTEAFF.

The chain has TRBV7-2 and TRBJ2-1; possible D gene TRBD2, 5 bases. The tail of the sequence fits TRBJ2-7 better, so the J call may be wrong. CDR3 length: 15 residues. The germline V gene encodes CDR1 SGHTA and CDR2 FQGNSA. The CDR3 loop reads CASSAIRGNYNEQYF. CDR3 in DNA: TGTGCCAGCAGCGCCATCCGGGGAAACTACAATGAGCAGTACTTC.